This T cell receptor (beta chain) comes out of a study of T cell responses to AZD1222 COVID-19 vaccine. A word on this clone: Its antigen is still unknown.

Findings and limits, study-wide: Most donors were white British and more were female, and clonal diversity was possibly underestimated. Mapped onto spike, vaccine-associated CD4 TCRs spanned it and were dominant at 160-218 and 743-854. Following two doses of AZD1222, Spike-specific TCR breadth and depth rose. Repertoire samples came only from after the peak T cell response.

Trimming took 1 base from V and 0 from J, leaving 16 bases between them. This CDR3 spans 18 amino acids. Germline V gene sequence: CDR1 MGHRA, CDR2 YSYEKL. Here immunoSEQ multiplex PCR was the method, and the copy in TCRdb shows in-frame clones only, minus some. This sample yields roughly 110,000 clones, of which 80% to 95% are seen a single time; 8% to 10% belongs to the top ten. The starting material was peripheral blood, obtained 28 days after the second AZD1222 dose. The clonotype was recovered from an adult who received the AZD1222 COVID-19 vaccine. This chain uses TRBV4-1 with TRBJ1-5, with D possibly being TRBD1 (5 bases). The CDR3 DNA follows: TGCGCCAGCAGCCAAGGACCCGGGGGGGTCGGTAGCAATCAGCCCCAGCATTTT. Its translation: CASSQGPGGVGSNQPQHF.